The 21 T cell receptor beta chains reported below all come from one sample, sequenced in a study of cytomegalovirus exposure and HLA in healthy donors. TCRdb's table, derived via immunoSEQ multiplex PCR, lists solely in-frame clones and lacks some. There are around 220,000 clones in the sample; approximately 83% occur only once, and 11% to 15% lies in the top ten. What was sequenced was PBMCs. Receptors were obtained from a woman in her thirties in good health and CMV-seropositive.

This clone was recorded once. The chain employs TRBV5-1 and TRBJ2-1, with D possibly being TRBD2 (5 bases). This CDR3 comprises 13 residues. Germline V lookup: CDR1 SGHRS, CDR2 YFSETQ. The V and J ends lost 4 bases and 10 bases respectively, with 15 bases between them. The chain's CDR3 is CASSPTGSWEQFF. CDR3 in DNA: TGCGCCAGCAGCCCTACGGGATCCTGGGAGCAGTTCTTC. The variable domain in full, with the rest retrieved from reference TRBV5-1 and TRBJ2-1, is KAGVTQTPRYLIKTRGQQVTLSCSPISGHRSVSWYQQTPGQGLQFLFEYFSETQRNKGNFPGRFSGRQFSNSRSEMNVSTLELGDSALYLCASSPTGSWEQFFGPGTRLTVL.

The chain links TRBV4-1 to TRBJ2-7; D gene unclear. In germline, CDR1 is MGHRA, CDR2 YSYEKL. Trimming removed 6 bases at V and 1 base at J, with 10 bases between. CDR3 size: 13 residues. CDR3 in DNA: TGCGCCAGCAGTCGGCAGGCATCCTACGAGCAGTACTTC. This translates into CASSRQASYEQYF.

CDR3 DNA sequence: TGTGCCAGCAGTTACACCTTCGACTCAGGGTGGGATGGCTACACCTTC. Its translation: CASSYTFDSGWDGYTF. The rearrangement uses TRBV6-5 and TRBJ1-2; D perhaps matches TRBD1 (5 bases). Per the germline V gene, CDR1 is MNHEY and CDR2 is SVGAGI. CDR3 length: 16 amino acids. The V and J ends lost 2 bases and 6 bases respectively, with 19 bases between them.

CDR3 in amino acids: CASSRAVSLYNEQFF. The DNA for the CDR3 is TGTGCCAGTAGTAGAGCAGTTAGTCTCTACAATGAGCAGTTCTTC. The chain carries TRBV19 and TRBJ2-1, with unresolved D. CDR3 size: 15 residues. Per germline, CDR1 LNHDA and CDR2 SQIVND (reference sequence). The V end was cut by 4 bases, the J end by 3 bases, with 13 bases between.

This rearrangement joins TRBV10-2 to TRBJ2-7, with TRBD2 identical over 9 bases. The V and J ends lost 6 bases and 1 base, in that order; junction bases with no gene match: 4. This CDR3 has 14 residues. The germline CDR1 and CDR2 sequences are WSHSY and SAAADI. The chain's CDR3 is CASRTSGVSYEQYF. In DNA, the CDR3 is TGCGCCAGCAGGACTAGCGGCGTTTCCTACGAGCAGTACTTC.

This chain links TRBV15 with TRBJ2-1; D is possibly TRBD2 (6 bases). V was pared by 8 bases and J by 1 base, with 15 bases between. The germline V gene has CDR1 LNHNV and CDR2 YYDKDF (reference sequence). The CDR3 is 15 residues long. The CDR3 DNA sequence: TGTGCCACCGGAGGAGGAGGGAGTTCCTACAATGAGCAGTTCTTC. This encodes CATGGGGSSYNEQFF.

In this sample, this clone turned up once. V usage is TRBV30 and J usage is TRBJ1-3; 7 bases line up with TRBD1. V lost 2 bases, J lost 4 bases, and 8 bases stayed unmatched. Germline V CDR1 and CDR2: GTSNPN, SVGIG (reference sequence). CDR3 length: 15 amino acids. The CDR3 sequence: CAWSTDRALGNTIYF. For the CDR3, the DNA is TGTGCCTGGAGTACCGACAGGGCTCTAGGAAACACCATATATTTT.

The rearrangement uses TRBV5-1 and TRBJ1-5; a possible D gene is TRBD1 (6 bases). The V gene lost 5 bases and the J gene lost 3 bases, with 15 bases spanning the gap. The CDR3 sequence is 15 residues long. Germline V gene sequence: CDR1 SGHRS, CDR2 YFSETQ. Written as DNA, the CDR3 is TGCGCCAGCAGTAGGGGGGAAGGTAACAATCAGCCCCAGCATTTT. Residues: CASSRGEGNNQPQHF.

The CDR3 bases are TGTGCCAGCAGCGACGACTCGTTAAAAGCTTTCTTT. Translated: CASSDDSLKAFF. V usage is TRBV6-1 and J usage is TRBJ1-1, with no clear D. The CDR3 covers 12 residues. Germline CDR1 and CDR2: MNHNS and SASEGT. V gave up 6 bases and J gave up 9 bases, with 14 bases separating them.

V gene TRBV11-2 combines with J gene TRBJ2-7, with TRBD1 matching over 9 bases. V trimming: 1 base; J trimming: 5 bases; junction bases outside the gene matches: 6. Germline CDR1 reads SGHAT; CDR2 reads FQNNGV. The CDR3 loop spans 15 amino acids. Here the CDR3 DNA reads TGTGCCAGCAGCTTAGTTAGGGACAGGGTGGACGAGCAGTACTTC. Residues: CASSLVRDRVDEQYF.

The chain joins TRBV5-1 to TRBJ2-7; weak D call: TRBD2 (5 bases). The CDR3 runs 15 residues. CDR1 is SGHRS, CDR2 YFSETQ, per germline. The ends were cut back, 3 bases at V and 8 bases at J, with 21 bases in the middle. CDR3 bases: TGCGCCAGCAGCTCAGGAGACTACCCCACAGCCCAGCAGTACTTC. It translates to CASSSGDYPTAQQYF.

This rearrangement joins TRBV11-2 to TRBJ1-5, with 7 bases aligning to TRBD1. Germline V CDR1 and CDR2: SGHAT, FQNNGV. CDR3 length: 14 residues. After removal of 3 bases from V and 7 bases from J, the junction contained 6 bases not matched to a gene. As DNA, the CDR3 is TGTGCCAGCAGCTTTGACAGGGTAGGACAGCCCCAGCATTTT. This translates into CASSFDRVGQPQHF. Looking up the rest from reference TRBV11-2 and TRBJ1-5 gives the full variable domain: EAGVAQSPRYKIIEKRQSVAFWCNPISGHATLYWYQQILGQGPKLLIQFQNNGVVDDSQLPKDRFSAERLKGVDSTLKIQPAKLEDSAVYLCASSFDRVGQPQHFGDGTRLSIL.

The table lists this clone with a count of one. The CDR3 region has the DNA TGTGCCAGCAGTCGGACTAGCGGGAGGGCCGCATACGAGCAGTACTTC. Protein sequence: CASSRTSGRAAYEQYF. The rearrangement uses TRBV28 and TRBJ2-7; 15 bases are shared with TRBD2. This CDR3 is 16 amino acids long. Losses at the gene ends were 5 bases for V and 4 bases for J; bases not matched to a gene: 6. Germline CDR1 and CDR2: MDHEN and SYDVKM.

The V and J genes are TRBV11-2 and TRBJ2-2; D is undetermined. CDR1 is SGHAT and CDR2 is FQNNGV in the germline V gene. The CDR3 spans 14 residues. V lost 3 bases and J lost 3, with 8 bases in between. The CDR3 protein is CASSLVVYTGELFF. For the CDR3, the DNA is TGTGCCAGCAGCTTGGTGGTGTACACCGGGGAGCTGTTTTTT. Complete variable domain (other parts from reference TRBV11-2 and TRBJ2-2): EAGVAQSPRYKIIEKRQSVAFWCNPISGHATLYWYQQILGQGPKLLIQFQNNGVVDDSQLPKDRFSAERLKGVDSTLKIQPAKLEDSAVYLCASSLVVYTGELFFGEGSRLTVL.

The rearrangement uses TRBV7-9 and TRBJ1-2, with a possible D match to TRBD1 (6 bases). Germline-derived CDR1 and CDR2 are SEHNR and FQNEAQ (reference sequence). The CDR3 totals 15 residues. With 5 bases removed from V and 4 bases from J, the gap between germline ends came to 17 bases. In nucleotides, the CDR3 is TGTGCCAGCAGCCAGATCATTCAGGGGAGCTATGGCTACACCTTC. Translation gives CASSQIIQGSYGYTF.

This clone was picked up one time. J is TRBJ2-2 and V is TRBV27; TRBD1 might be the D (6 bases). The germline V and J ends were trimmed by 5 bases and 7 bases, with 14 bases remaining between them. The CDR3 consists of 14 residues. The germline CDR1 and CDR2 sequences are MNHEY and SMNVEV (reference sequence). The DNA of the CDR3 is TGTGCCAGCAGTACTGGACAGTGGAACGGGGAGCTGTTTTTT. As protein: CASSTGQWNGELFF.

The chain combines TRBV28 with TRBJ2-7; 7 bases are shared with TRBD1. The CDR3 length is 14 residues. Germline V lookup: CDR1 MDHEN, CDR2 SYDVKM. V lost 7 bases to trimming and J lost 4 bases; unmatched junction nucleotides: 10. CDR3 nucleotide sequence: TGTGCCAGCACCTCGGGGACAGTCATATACGAGCAGTACTTC. Protein sequence: CASTSGTVIYEQYF.

The J gene is TRBJ2-5, the V gene TRBV4-1, with no clear D. Germline CDR1 MGHRA, CDR2 YSYEKL. Trimming took 0 bases from V and 1 from J, leaving 9 bases between them. This CDR3 comprises 15 residues. The CDR3 reads CASSQDRSSQETQYF. The CDR3 bases are TGCGCCAGCAGCCAAGATCGTAGCAGCCAAGAGACCCAGTACTTC.

The CDR3 here is CAWTLGTDTQYF. DNA for the CDR3: TGTGCCTGGACTTTAGGCACAGATACGCAGTATTTT. The chain combines TRBV30 with TRBJ2-3, with D uncertain. This CDR3 spans 12 amino acids. Looked up from germline, CDR1 is GTSNPN and CDR2 is SVGIG (reference sequence). Trimming took off 4 bases at V and 1 base at J, with 6 bases between the two ends.

The chain joins TRBV9 to TRBJ2-2; TRBD1 might be the D (5 bases). The CDR3 is made up of 15 amino acids. Germline assignment: CDR1 SGDLS and CDR2 YYNGEE. Trimming stripped 3 bases from V and 2 bases from J, with 11 bases between. The CDR3 region is CASSAVRGNTGELFF. The CDR3, as DNA: TGTGCCAGCAGCGCGGTAAGGGGTAACACCGGGGAGCTGTTTTTT.

V is TRBV28 and J is TRBJ1-2; no reliable D call. Trimming removed 2 bases from V and 5 bases from J, with 18 bases in between. The CDR3 loop spans 16 amino acids. Germline CDR1 reads MDHEN; CDR2 reads SYDVKM. The CDR3, as DNA: TGTGCCAGCAGTTTAATGGCGATAAAGGGAAAGTATGGCTACACCTTC. Translated, it gives CASSLMAIKGKYGYTF.